Listed below are T cell receptor beta chains from one sample, sequenced in a study of T cell repertoires in cytomegalovirus infection. Using its own MiXCR run on the reads, TCRdb lists one record per CDR3 protein. This table holds roughly 180,000 distinct CDR3 sequences, about a fifth found once. These TCRs are of unknown antigen specificity. The material was CD8+ T cells from cultured PBMCs, obtained from culture after CMV antigen stimulation. These receptors came from a human donor in good health (CMV status not recorded). Some clones in this sample may be carry-over from other donors' samples. Both conserved end residues are part of each CDR3. Fields, in order: J gene, D gene, clone size, V gene, CDR3 DNA, CDR3 protein. A D gene is named only where the DNA matches it firmly. Size values are once, few and many counts, or a class for expanded clones, and some rows have none.

j_call: TRBJ2-1
d_call: -
clone_size: -
v_call: TRBV12-3/TRBV12-4
cdr3_nt: TGTGCCAGCAGTCCCCCAGGCGGCAGCCCCTACAATGAGCAGTTCTTC
cdr3_aa: CASSPPGGSPYNEQFF

j_call: TRBJ2-2
d_call: TRBD1
clone_size: -
v_call: TRBV7-8
cdr3_nt: TGTGCCAGCAGCCCTTTCGGGACAGCGAACACCGGGGAGCTGTTTTTT
cdr3_aa: CASSPFGTANTGELFF

j_call: TRBJ2-7
d_call: -
clone_size: -
v_call: TRBV7-9
cdr3_nt: TGTGCCAGCAGCTTAGTGGTAGGGGAGAGCTCCTACGAGCAGTACTTC
cdr3_aa: CASSLVVGESSYEQYF

j_call: TRBJ1-1
d_call: -
clone_size: few
v_call: TRBV15
cdr3_nt: TGTGCCACCAGCATTCGCAGGGATGCGAACACTGAAGCTTTCTTT
cdr3_aa: CATSIRRDANTEAFF

j_call: TRBJ2-1
d_call: TRBD2
clone_size: -
v_call: TRBV7-8
cdr3_nt: TGTGCCAGCAGCTTACGGACTAGCGGGGGGCCAAACAATGAGCAGTTCTTC
cdr3_aa: CASSLRTSGGPNNEQFF

j_call: TRBJ1-5
d_call: TRBD1
clone_size: many
v_call: TRBV10-3
cdr3_nt: TGTGCCATCAGTGAGTCGGCAGGGGGGGACCAGCCCCAGCATTTT
cdr3_aa: CAISESAGGDQPQHF

j_call: TRBJ2-7
d_call: -
clone_size: few
v_call: TRBV6-6
cdr3_nt: TGTGCCAGTGAGAGGACAGTCGACTTCGAGCAGTACTTC
cdr3_aa: CASERTVDFEQYF

j_call: TRBJ2-7
d_call: TRBD1
clone_size: -
v_call: TRBV6-2/TRBV6-3
cdr3_nt: TGTGCCAGCAGTTCCCCCCTACAGGGGGGACTTTCCTACGAGCAGTACTTC
cdr3_aa: CASSSPLQGGLSYEQYF

j_call: TRBJ2-7
d_call: TRBD1
clone_size: -
v_call: TRBV11-2
cdr3_nt: TGTGCCAGCAGCTTAGTCTTCCCGCGGGACAGGGACTACGAGCAGTACTTC
cdr3_aa: CASSLVFPRDRDYEQYF

j_call: TRBJ1-2
d_call: -
clone_size: few
v_call: TRBV7-4
cdr3_nt: TGTGCCAGCAGCTTAGCGCCAAGGAGGGGCTACACCTTC
cdr3_aa: CASSLAPRRGYTF

j_call: TRBJ1-1
d_call: -
clone_size: few
v_call: TRBV6-5
cdr3_nt: TGTGCCAGCAGTTCCGCCGGTCTGGGGACTGAAGCTTTCTTT
cdr3_aa: CASSSAGLGTEAFF

j_call: TRBJ2-5
d_call: -
clone_size: few
v_call: TRBV4-3
cdr3_nt: TGCGCCAGCAGCCAAGCTCAATCATCTGAGACCCAGTACTTC
cdr3_aa: CASSQAQSSETQYF